This T cell receptor (beta chain) was sequenced in a study of blood T cell repertoires in COVID-19. In the original processing: The authors estimated nucleated cell counts from reference gene primer amplification. TCRdb's copy holds only in-frame clones and misses some; the assay was immunoSEQ multiplex PCR. The V and J calls and clone size come from that table; D and trimming were worked out from the DNA. The top ten clones hold 0.7% to 0.95% of a sample with some 400,000 clones, 90% to 95% of them seen once. The germline CDR1 and CDR2 sequences are SGHAT and FQNNGV. The CDR3 is made up of 16 amino acids. The V and J ends lost 4 bases and 3 bases, in that order; junction bases with no gene match: 7. Participants, about 18 to 90 years old, spanned around 25 US areas.

V usage is TRBV11-2 and J usage is TRBJ2-3; 10 nucleotides align to TRBD1. The clonotype was recovered from a woman aged 40 to 50 who had been exposed to COVID-19. Sequenced sample: PBMCs or T cells enriched from blood (not recorded which). The CDR3 DNA reads as TGTGCCAGCAGCTCGGGCCGGGACAGGGGAACAGATACGCAGTATTTT. Translated: CASSSGRDRGTDTQYF.